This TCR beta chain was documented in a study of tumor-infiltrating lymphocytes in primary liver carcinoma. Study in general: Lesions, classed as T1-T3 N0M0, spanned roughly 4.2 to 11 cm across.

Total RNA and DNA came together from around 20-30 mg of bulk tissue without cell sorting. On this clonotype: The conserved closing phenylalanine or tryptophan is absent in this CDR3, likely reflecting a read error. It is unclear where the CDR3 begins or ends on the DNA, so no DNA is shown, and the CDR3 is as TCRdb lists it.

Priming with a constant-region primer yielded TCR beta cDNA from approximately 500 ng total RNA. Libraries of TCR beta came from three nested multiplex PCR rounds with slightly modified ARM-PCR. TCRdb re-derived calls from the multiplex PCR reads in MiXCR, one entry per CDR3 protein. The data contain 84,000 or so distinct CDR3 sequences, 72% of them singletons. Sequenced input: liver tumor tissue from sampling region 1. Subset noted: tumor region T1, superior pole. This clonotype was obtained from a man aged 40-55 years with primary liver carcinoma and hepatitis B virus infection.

CDR3: CASRPTGTSVNKQFL. This chain connects TRBV4-2 to TRBJ2-1; the table assigns TRBD2, which was not confirmed against the DNA. The germline CDR1 and CDR2 sequences are LGHNA and YNFKEQ. The CDR3 comprises 15 residues, both ends counted.